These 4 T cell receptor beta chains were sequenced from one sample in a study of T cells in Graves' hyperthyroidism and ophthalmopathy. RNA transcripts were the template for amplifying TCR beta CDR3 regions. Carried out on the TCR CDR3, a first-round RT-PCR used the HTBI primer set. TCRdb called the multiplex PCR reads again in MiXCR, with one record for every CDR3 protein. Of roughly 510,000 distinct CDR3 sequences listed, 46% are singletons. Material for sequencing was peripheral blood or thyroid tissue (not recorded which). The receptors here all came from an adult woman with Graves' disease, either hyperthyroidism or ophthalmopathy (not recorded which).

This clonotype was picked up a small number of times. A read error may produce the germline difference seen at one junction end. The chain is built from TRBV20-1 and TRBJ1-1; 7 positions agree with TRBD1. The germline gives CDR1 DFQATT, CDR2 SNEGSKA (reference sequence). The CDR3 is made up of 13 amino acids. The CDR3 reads CSASRGLNTETFF. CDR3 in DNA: TGCAGTGCTAGTAGGGGGCTTAACACTGAAACTTTCTTT.

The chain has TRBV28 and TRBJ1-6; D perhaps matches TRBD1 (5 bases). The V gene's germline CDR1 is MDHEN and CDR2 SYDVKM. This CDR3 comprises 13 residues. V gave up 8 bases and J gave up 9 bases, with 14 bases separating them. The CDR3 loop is CASAGGGGSPLHF. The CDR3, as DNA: TGTGCCAGCGCTGGCGGGGGAGGTTCACCCCTCCACTTT.

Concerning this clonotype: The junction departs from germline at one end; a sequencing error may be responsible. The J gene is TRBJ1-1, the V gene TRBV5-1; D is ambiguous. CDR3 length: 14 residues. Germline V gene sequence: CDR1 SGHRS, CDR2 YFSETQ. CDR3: CASNLRPRGTEAFF. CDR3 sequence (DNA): TGCGCCAGCAACTTGCGGCCCAGAGGAACTGAAGCTTTCTTT.

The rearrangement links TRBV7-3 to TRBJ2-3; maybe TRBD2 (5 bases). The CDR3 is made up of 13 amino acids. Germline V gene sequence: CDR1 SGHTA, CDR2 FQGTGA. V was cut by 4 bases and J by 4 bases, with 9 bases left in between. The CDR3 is CASSSVLADTQYF. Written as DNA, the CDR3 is TGTGCCAGCAGCTCTGTACTAGCAGATACGCAGTATTTT.